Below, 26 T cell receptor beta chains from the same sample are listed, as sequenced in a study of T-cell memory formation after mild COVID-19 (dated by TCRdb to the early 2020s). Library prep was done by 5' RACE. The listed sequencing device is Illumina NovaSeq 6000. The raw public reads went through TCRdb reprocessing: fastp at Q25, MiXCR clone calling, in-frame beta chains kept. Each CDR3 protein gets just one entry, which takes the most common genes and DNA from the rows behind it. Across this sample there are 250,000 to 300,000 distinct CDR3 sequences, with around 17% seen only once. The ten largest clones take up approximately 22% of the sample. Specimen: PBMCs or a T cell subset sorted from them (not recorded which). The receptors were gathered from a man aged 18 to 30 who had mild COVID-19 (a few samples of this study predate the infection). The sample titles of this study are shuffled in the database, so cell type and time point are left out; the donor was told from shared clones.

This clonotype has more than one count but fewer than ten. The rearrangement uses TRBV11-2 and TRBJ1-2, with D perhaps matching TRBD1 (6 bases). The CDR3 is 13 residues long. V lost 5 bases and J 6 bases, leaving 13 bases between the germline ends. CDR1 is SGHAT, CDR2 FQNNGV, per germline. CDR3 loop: CASSQQGWDGYTF. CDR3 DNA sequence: TGTGCCAGCAGCCAACAGGGTTGGGATGGCTACACCTTC.

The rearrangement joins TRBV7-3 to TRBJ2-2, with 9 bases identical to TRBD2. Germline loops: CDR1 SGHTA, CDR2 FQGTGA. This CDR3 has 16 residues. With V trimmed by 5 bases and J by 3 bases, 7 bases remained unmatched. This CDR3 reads CASSLPSGEDTGELFF. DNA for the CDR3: TGTGCCAGCAGCCTTCCTAGCGGGGAGGACACCGGGGAGCTGTTTTTT.

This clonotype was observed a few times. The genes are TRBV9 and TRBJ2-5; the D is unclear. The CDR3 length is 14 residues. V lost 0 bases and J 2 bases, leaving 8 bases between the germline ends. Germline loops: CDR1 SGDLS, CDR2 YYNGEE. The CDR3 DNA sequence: TGTGCCAGCAGCGTAGGCGGCAGACAAGAGACCCAGTACTTC. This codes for CASSVGGRQETQYF.

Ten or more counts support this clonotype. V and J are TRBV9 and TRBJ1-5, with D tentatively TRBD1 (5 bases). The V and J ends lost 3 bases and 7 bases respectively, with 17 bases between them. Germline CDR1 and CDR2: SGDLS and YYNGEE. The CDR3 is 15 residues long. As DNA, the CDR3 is TGTGCCAGCAGCGGGGGGGACGCCCCAATCCAGCCCCAGCATTTT. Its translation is CASSGGDAPIQPQHF.

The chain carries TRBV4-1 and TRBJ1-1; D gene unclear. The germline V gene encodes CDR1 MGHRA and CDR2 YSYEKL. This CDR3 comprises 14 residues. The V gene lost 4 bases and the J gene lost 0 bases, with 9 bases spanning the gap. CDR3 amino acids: CASSPRALNTEAFF. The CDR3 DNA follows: TGCGCCAGCAGCCCTAGAGCTTTGAACACTGAAGCTTTCTTT.

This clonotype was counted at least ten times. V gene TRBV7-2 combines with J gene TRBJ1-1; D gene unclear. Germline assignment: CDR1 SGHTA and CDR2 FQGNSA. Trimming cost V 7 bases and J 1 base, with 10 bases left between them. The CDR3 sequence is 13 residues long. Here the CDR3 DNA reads TGTGCCAGCACCCCCCAACAGAACACTGAAGCTTTCTTT. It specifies CASTPQQNTEAFF.

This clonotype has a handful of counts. The chain's CDR3 is CASSRGLADVTDTQYF. The CDR3 DNA follows: TGCGCCAGCAGCCGAGGACTAGCGGACGTCACAGATACGCAGTATTTT. The chain uses TRBV5-1 and TRBJ2-3; 10 nucleotides line up with TRBD2. Germline CDR1 SGHRS, CDR2 YFSETQ. V gave up 4 bases and J gave up 2 bases; unmatched junction bases: 7. The CDR3 runs to 16 residues.

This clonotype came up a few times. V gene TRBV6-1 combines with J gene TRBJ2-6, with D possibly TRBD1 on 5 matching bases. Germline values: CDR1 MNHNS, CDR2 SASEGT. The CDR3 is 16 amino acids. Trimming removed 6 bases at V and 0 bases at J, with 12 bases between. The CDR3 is CASSPRGSSGANVLTF. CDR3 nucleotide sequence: TGTGCCAGCAGCCCAAGGGGCAGCTCTGGGGCCAACGTCCTGACTTTC.

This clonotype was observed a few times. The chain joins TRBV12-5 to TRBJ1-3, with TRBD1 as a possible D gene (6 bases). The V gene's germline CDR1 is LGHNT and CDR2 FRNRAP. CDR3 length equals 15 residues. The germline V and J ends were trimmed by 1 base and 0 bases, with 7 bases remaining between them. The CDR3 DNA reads TGTGCTAGTGGTTTGGGGACAGCCTCTGGAAACACCATATATTTT. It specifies CASGLGTASGNTIYF. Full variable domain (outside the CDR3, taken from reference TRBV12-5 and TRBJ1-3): DARVTQTPRHKVTEMGQEVTMRCQPILGHNTVFWYRQTMMQGLELLAYFRNRAPLDDSGMPKDRFSAEMPDATLATLKIQPSEPRDSAVYFCASGLGTASGNTIYFGEGSWLTVV.

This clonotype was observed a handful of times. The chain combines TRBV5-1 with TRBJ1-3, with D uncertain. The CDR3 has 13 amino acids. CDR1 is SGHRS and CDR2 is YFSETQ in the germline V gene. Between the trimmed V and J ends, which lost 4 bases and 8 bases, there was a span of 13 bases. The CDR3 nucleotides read TGCGCCAGCAGCCTGGAGGGTCTGGACACCATATATTTT. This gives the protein CASSLEGLDTIYF.

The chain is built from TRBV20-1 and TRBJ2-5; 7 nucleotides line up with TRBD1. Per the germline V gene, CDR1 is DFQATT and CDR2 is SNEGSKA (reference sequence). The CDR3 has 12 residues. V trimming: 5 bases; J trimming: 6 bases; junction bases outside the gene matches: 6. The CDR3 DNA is TGCAGTGCTCTAGGGGACAGCCAGACCCAGTACTTC. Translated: CSALGDSQTQYF.

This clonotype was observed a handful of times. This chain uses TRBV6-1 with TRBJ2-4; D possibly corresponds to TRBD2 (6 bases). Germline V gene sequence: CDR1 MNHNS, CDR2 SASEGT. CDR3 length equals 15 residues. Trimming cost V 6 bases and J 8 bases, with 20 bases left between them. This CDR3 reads CASRDGRGGSHIQYF. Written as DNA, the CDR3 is TGTGCCAGCAGGGACGGGAGAGGCGGGTCGCACATTCAGTACTTC.

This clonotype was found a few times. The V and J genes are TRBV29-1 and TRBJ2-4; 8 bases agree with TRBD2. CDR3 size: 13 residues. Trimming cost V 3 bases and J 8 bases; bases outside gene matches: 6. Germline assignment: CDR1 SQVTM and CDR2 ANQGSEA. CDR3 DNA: TGCAGCGTTGACAAGCGGGGGACGGACATTCAGTACTTC. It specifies CSVDKRGTDIQYF.

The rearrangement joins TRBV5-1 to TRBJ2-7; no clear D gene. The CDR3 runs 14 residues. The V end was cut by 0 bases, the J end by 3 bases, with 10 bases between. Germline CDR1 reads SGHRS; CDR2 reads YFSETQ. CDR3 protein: CASSLASGFYEQYF. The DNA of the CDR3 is TGCGCCAGCAGCTTGGCTTCCGGCTTCTACGAGCAGTACTTC.

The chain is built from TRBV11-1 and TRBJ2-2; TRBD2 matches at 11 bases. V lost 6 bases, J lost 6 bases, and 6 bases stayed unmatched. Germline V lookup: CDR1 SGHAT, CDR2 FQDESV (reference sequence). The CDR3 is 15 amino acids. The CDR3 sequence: CASRQTSGGPGELFF. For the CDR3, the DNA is TGTGCCAGCAGGCAAACTAGCGGGGGACCCGGGGAGCTGTTTTTT. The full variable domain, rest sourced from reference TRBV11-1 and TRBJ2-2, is EAEVAQSPRYKITEKSQAVAFWCDPISGHATLYWYRQILGQGPELLVQFQDESVVDDSQLPKDRFSAERLKGVDSTLKIQPAELGDSAMYLCASRQTSGGPGELFFGEGSRLTVL.

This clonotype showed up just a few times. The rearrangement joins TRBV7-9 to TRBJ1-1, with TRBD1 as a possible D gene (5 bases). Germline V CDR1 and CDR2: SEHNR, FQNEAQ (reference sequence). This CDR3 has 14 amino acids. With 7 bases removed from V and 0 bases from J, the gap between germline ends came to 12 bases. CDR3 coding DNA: TGTGCCAGCAACGTCGGGGACCTGAACACTGAAGCTTTCTTT. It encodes CASNVGDLNTEAFF.

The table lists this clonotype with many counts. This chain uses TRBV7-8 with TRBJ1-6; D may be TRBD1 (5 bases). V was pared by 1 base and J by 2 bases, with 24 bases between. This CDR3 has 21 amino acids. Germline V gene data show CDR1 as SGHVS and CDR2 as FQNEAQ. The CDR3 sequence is CASSLGSGVWIGGTYNSPLHF. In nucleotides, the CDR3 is TGTGCCAGCAGCTTAGGGTCGGGGGTTTGGATCGGGGGAACCTATAATTCACCCCTCCACTTT.

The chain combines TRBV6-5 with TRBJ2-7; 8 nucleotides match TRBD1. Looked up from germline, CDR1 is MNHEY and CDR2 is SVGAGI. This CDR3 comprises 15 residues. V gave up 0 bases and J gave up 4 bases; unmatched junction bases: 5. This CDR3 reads CASSYSVTGGYEQYF. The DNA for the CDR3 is TGTGCCAGCAGTTACTCGGTAACAGGGGGGTACGAGCAGTACTTC.

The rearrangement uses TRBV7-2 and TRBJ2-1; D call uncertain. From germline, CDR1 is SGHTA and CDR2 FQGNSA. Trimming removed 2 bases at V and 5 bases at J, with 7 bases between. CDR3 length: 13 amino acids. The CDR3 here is CASSLLGHNEQFF. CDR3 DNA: TGTGCCAGCAGCTTATTGGGCCACAATGAGCAGTTCTTC.

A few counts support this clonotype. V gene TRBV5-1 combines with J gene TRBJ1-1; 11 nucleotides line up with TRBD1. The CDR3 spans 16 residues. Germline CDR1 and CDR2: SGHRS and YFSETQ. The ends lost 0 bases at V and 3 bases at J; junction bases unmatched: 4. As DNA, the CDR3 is TGCGCCAGCAGCTTGGAGTTGGGACAGGGGGACACTGAAGCTTTCTTT. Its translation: CASSLELGQGDTEAFF.

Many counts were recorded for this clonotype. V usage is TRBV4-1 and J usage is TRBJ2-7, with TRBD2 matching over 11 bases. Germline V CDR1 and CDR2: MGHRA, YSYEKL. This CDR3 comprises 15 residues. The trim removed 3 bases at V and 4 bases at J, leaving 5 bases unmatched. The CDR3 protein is CASSQGLAAVYEQYF. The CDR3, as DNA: TGCGCCAGCAGCCAGGGACTAGCGGCGGTGTACGAGCAGTACTTC.

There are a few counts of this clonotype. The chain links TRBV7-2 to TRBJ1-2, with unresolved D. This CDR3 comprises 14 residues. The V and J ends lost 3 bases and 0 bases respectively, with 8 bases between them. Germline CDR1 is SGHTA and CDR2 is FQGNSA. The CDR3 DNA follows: TGTGCCAGCAGCTTCTACAGTTCTAACTATGGCTACACCTTC. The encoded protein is CASSFYSSNYGYTF.

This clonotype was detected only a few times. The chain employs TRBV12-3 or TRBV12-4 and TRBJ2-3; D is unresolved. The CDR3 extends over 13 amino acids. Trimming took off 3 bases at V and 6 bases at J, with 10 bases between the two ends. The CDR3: CASSFVGWDTQYF. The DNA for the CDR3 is TGTGCCAGCAGTTTCGTGGGCTGGGATACGCAGTATTTT.

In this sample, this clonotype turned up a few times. CDR3 amino acids: CASSPGHSSREQYF. The CDR3 region has the DNA TGTGCCAGCAGCCCCGGACATTCCTCTCGGGAGCAGTACTTC. The chain recombines TRBV9 with TRBJ2-7; D perhaps matches TRBD1 (5 bases). Trimming took off 4 bases at V and 7 bases at J, with 18 bases between the two ends. CDR3 length: 14 amino acids. In germline, CDR1 is SGDLS, CDR2 YYNGEE.

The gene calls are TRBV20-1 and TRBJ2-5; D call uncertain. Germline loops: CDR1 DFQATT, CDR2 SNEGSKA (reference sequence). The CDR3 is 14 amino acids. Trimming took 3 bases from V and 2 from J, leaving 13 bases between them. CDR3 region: CSASSATAQETQYF. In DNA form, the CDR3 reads TGCAGTGCTAGTTCCGCGACGGCGCAAGAGACCCAGTACTTC.

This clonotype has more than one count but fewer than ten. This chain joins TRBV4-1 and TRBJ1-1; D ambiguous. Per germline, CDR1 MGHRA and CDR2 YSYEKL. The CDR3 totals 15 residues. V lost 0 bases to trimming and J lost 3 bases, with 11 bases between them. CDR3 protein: CASSQDPAGDTEAFF. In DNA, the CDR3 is TGCGCCAGCAGCCAAGATCCTGCTGGGGACACTGAAGCTTTCTTT.